The 5 T cell receptor beta chains presented below share a single source sample, sequenced in a study of blood T cell repertoires in COVID-19. Produced via immunoSEQ multiplex PCR; TCRdb's table is partial and in-frame only. The table lists roughly 110,000 clones, approximately 80% of them singletons, with roughly 6% in the top ten. What was sequenced was peripheral blood. The receptors were gathered from a man aged 80 or over with COVID-19, enrolled during active disease.

The chain has TRBV15 and TRBJ1-4; D gene unclear. Trimming shortened V by 8 bases and J by 5 bases, and 12 bases separated the two germline ends. The CDR3 consists of 13 residues. Germline V gives CDR1 LNHNV, CDR2 YYDKDF (reference sequence). In nucleotides, the CDR3 is TGTGCCACCGCGCCGGAGCGAAATGAAAAACTGTTTTTT. It yields the protein CATAPERNEKLFF.

The rearrangement links TRBV11-2 to TRBJ1-1; the match to TRBD1 covers 8 bases. CDR3 size: 15 residues. The germline V gene has CDR1 SGHAT and CDR2 FQNNGV. The trim removed 3 bases at V and 2 bases at J, leaving 5 bases unmatched. The CDR3 coding sequence is TGTGCCAGCAGCTTGCAGGGGGCCACTAACACTGAAGCTTTCTTT. It specifies CASSLQGATNTEAFF.

The V gene is TRBV24-1, the J gene TRBJ2-3; 8 nucleotides align to TRBD2. CDR3 length equals 17 residues. Unmatched junction bases numbered 10, after V lost 5 bases and J lost 1 base. Germline V gene data show CDR1 as KGHDR and CDR2 as SFDVKD. CDR3 in DNA: TGTGCCACCAGTGCGACCTACGGACTAGCTGGCACAGATACGCAGTATTTT. This codes for CATSATYGLAGTDTQYF.

V and J are TRBV4-2 and TRBJ1-1; D is unresolved. The CDR3 is 13 amino acids. Germline assignment: CDR1 LGHNA and CDR2 YNFKEQ. Trimming took off 0 bases at V and 11 bases at J, with 13 bases between the two ends. CDR3 coding DNA: TGTGCCAGCAGCCAAGAAGGAGGGCTAAGGGCTTTCTTT. Its translation is CASSQEGGLRAFF.

This clone was detected only once. A junction boundary mismatches the germline segment, possibly from a read error. The chain combines TRBV7-7 with TRBJ2-1, with 8 positions matching TRBD1. This CDR3 is 15 amino acids long. Germline CDR1 and CDR2: SSHAT and FNYEAQ (reference sequence). The CDR3: CASSPDRGSYNEQFF. The CDR3 nucleotides read TGTGCTAGCAGCCCAGACAGGGGCTCCTACAATGAGCAGTTCTTC.